The clone carrying this T cell receptor (beta chain) was detected a few times. CDR1 MNHEY and CDR2 SVGAGI come from the germline V gene. Trimming removed 0 bases from V and 6 bases from J, with 8 bases in between. The CDR3 loop spans 13 amino acids. This specimen belongs to a study of cytomegalovirus exposure and HLA in healthy donors. The primer mix had 60 Vbeta and 13 Jbeta primers. Sequencing was performed with immunoSEQ multiplex PCR; in TCRdb, only in-frame clones are kept and a portion is missing. This table holds 150,000 to 200,000 clones, about 71% found once. The rearrangement joins TRBV6-5 to TRBJ2-5; weak D call: TRBD2 (5 bases). Sequencing used PBMCs. The source of this sequence is a woman in her twenties or thirties in good health and CMV-seronegative. The CDR3 sequence: CASSYSTGKTQYF. The CDR3 DNA is TGTGCCAGCAGTTACTCGACCGGGAAGACCCAGTACTTC.